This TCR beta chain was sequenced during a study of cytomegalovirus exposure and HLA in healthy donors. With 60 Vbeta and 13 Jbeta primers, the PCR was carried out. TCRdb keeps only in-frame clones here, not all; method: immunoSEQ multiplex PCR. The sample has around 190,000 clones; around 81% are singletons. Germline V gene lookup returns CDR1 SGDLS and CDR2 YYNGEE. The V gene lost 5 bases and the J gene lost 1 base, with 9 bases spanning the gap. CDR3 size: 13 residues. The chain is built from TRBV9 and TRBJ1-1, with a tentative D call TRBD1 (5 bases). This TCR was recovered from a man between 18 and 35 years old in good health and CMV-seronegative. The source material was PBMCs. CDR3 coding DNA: TGTGCCAGCAGTAGTAGGGGGAACACTGAAGCTTTCTTT. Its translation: CASSSRGNTEAFF.